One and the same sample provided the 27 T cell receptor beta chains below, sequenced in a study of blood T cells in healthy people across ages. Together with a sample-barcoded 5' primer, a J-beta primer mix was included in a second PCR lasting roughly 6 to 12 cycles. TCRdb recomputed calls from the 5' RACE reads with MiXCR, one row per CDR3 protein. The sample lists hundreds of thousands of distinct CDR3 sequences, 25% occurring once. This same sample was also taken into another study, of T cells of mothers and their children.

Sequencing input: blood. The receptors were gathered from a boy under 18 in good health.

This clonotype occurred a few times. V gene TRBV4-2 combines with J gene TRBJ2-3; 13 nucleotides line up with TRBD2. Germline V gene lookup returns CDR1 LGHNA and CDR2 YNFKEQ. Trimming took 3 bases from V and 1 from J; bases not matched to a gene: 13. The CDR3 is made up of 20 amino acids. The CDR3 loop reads CASSHDPGLAGRGGTDTQYF. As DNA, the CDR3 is TGTGCCAGCAGCCACGACCCGGGACTAGCGGGAAGGGGTGGCACAGATACGCAGTATTTT.

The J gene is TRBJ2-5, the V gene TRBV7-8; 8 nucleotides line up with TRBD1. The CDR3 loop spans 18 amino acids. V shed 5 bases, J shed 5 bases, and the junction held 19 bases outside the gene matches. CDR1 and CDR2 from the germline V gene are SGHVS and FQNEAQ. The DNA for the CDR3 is TGTGCCAGCAGCACCACAGACAGGGGAAATGCTATCACGGAGACCCAGTACTTC. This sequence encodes CASSTTDRGNAITETQYF.

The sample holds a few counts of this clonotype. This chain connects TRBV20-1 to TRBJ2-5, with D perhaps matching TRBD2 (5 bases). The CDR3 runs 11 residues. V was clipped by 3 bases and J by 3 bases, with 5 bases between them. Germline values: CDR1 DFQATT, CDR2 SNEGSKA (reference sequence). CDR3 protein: CSARGEETQYF. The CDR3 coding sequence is TGCAGTGCTAGGGGAGAAGAGACCCAGTACTTC.

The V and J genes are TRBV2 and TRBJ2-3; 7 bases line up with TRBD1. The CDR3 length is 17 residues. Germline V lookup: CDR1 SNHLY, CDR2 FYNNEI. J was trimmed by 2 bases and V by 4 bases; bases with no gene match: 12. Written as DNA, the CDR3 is TGTGCCAGCAGTGGCCCCCCGGACAGGTCTTACACAGATACGCAGTATTTT. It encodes CASSGPPDRSYTDTQYF.

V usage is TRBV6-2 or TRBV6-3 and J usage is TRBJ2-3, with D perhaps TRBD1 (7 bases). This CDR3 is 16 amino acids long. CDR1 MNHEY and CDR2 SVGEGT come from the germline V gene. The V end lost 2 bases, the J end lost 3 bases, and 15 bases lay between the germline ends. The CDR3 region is CASSYPLQGRTDTQYF. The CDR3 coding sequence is TGTGCCAGCAGTTACCCGCTACAGGGGAGGACAGATACGCAGTATTTT.

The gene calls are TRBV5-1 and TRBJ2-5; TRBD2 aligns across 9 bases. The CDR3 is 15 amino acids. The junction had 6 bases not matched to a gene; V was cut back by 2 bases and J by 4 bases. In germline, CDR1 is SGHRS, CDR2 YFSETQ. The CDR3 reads CASSFGDSGGETQYF. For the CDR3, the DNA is TGCGCCAGCAGCTTCGGGGATAGCGGGGGAGAGACCCAGTACTTC. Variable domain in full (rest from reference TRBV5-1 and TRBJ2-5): KAGVTQTPRYLIKTRGQQVTLSCSPISGHRSVSWYQQTPGQGLQFLFEYFSETQRNKGNFPGRFSGRQFSNSRSEMNVSTLELGDSALYLCASSFGDSGGETQYFGPGTRLLVL.

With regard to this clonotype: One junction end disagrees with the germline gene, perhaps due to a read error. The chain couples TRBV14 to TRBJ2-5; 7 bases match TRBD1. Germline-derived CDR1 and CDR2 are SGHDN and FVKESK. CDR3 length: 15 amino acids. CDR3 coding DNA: TGTGCCGGCAGCCCCCGGGACAGTCTTACGGAGACCCAGTACTTC. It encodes CAGSPRDSLTETQYF.

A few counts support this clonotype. DNA for the CDR3: TGCAGTGCTAGAGATCTCGAAGGGCCGGCGACTGAAGCTTTCTTT. It encodes CSARDLEGPATEAFF. V gene TRBV20-1 combines with J gene TRBJ1-1; no clear D. Trimming removed 0 bases from V and 5 bases from J, with 16 bases in between. Looked up from germline, CDR1 is DFQATT and CDR2 is SNEGSKA (reference sequence). CDR3 length: 15 residues.

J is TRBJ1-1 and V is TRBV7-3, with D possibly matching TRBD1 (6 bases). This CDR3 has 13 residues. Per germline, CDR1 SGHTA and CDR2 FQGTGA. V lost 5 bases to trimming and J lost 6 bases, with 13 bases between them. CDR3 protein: CASSLTGSAEAFF. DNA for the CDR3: TGTGCCAGCAGCCTCACAGGGAGCGCTGAAGCTTTCTTT.

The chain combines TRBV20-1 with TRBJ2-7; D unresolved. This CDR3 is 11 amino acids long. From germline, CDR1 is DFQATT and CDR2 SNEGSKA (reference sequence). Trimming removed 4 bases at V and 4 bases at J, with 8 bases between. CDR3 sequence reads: CSAMYEYEQYF. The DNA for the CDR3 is TGCAGTGCTATGTACGAATACGAGCAGTACTTC.

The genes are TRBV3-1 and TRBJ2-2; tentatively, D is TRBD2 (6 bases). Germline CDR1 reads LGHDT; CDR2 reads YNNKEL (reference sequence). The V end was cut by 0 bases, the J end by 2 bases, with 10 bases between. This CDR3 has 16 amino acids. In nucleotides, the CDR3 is TGTGCCAGCAGCCAAGAATGGGGGACTAACACCGGGGAGCTGTTTTTT. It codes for CASSQEWGTNTGELFF.

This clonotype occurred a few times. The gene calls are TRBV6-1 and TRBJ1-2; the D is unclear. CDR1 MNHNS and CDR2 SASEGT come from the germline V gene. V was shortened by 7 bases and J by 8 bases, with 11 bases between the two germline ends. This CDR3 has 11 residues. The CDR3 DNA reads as TGTGCCAGCAAGAATGCAGAAGGCTACACCTTC. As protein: CASKNAEGYTF.

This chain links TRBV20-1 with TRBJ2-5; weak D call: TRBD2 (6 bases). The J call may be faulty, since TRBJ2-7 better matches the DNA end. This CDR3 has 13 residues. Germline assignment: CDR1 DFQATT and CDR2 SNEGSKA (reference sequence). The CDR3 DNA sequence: TGCAGTGCTGGGCCGGGGACTTCCTACGAGCAGTACTTC. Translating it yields CSAGPGTSYEQYF.

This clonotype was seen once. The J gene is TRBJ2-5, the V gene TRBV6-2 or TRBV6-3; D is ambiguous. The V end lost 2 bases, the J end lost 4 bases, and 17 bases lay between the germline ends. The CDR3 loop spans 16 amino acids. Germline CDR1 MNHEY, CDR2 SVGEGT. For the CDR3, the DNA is TGTGCCAGCAGTTACGGCAGTCCTTTGTTCGTAGAGACCCAGTACTTC. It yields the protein CASSYGSPLFVETQYF.

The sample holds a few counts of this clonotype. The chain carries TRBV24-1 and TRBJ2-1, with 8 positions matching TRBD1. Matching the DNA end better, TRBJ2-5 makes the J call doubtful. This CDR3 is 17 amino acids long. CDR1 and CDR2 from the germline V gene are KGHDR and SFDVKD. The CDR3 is CATSGRQTGQGQETQYF. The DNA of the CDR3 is TGTGCCACCAGTGGTCGACAGACCGGACAGGGACAAGAGACCCAGTACTTC.

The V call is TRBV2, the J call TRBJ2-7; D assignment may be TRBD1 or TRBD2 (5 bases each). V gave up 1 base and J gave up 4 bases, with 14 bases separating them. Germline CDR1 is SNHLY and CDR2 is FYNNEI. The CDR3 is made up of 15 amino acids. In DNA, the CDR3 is TGTGCCAGCAGTGAAGGGGGACCGAAAGGGTACGAGCAGTACTTC. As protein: CASSEGGPKGYEQYF.

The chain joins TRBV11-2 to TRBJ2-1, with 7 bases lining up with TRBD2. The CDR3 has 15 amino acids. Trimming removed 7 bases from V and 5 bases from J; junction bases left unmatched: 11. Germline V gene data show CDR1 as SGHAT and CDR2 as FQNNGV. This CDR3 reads CASIGIAGINNEQFF. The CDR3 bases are TGTGCCAGCATCGGCATAGCGGGCATAAACAATGAGCAGTTCTTC.

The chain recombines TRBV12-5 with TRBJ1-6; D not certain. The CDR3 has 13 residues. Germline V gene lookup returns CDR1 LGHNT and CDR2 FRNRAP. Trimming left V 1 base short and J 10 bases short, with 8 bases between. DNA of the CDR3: TGTGCTAGTGGTTTGGACCTTACCTCACCCCTCCACTTT. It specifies CASGLDLTSPLHF. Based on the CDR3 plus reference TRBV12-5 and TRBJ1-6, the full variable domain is DARVTQTPRHKVTEMGQEVTMRCQPILGHNTVFWYRQTMMQGLELLAYFRNRAPLDDSGMPKDRFSAEMPDATLATLKIQPSEPRDSAVYFCASGLDLTSPLHFGNGTRLTVT.

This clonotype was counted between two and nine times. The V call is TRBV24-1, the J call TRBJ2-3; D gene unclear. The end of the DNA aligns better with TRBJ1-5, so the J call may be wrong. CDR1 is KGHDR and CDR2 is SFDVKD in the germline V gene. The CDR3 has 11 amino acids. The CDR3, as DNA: TGTGCCACCAGTCTGGCAGATACGCAGCATTTT. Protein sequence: CATSLADTQHF.

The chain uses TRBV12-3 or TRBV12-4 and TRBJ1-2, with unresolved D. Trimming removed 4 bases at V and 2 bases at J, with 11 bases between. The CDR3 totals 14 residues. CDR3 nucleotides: TGTGCCAGCAGTTGGGTTTCGGTAAACTATGGCTACACCTTC. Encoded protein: CASSWVSVNYGYTF.

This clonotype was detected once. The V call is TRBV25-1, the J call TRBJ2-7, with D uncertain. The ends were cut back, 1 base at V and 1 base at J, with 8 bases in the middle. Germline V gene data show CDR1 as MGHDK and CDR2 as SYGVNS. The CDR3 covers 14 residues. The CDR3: CASSEWGNSYEQYF. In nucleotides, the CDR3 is TGTGCCAGCAGTGAATGGGGTAATTCCTACGAGCAGTACTTC.

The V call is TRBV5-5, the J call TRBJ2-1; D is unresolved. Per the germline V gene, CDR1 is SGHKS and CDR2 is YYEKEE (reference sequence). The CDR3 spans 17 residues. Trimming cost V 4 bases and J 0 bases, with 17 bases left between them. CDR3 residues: CASSHPWAASSYNEQFF. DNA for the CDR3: TGTGCCAGCAGCCACCCCTGGGCGGCGAGCTCCTACAATGAGCAGTTCTTC.

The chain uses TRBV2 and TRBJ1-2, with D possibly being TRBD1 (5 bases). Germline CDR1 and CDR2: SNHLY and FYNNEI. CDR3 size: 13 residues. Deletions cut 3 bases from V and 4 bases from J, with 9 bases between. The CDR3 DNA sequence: TGTGCCAGCAGTGAGGACACACCCTATGGCTACACCTTC. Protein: CASSEDTPYGYTF.

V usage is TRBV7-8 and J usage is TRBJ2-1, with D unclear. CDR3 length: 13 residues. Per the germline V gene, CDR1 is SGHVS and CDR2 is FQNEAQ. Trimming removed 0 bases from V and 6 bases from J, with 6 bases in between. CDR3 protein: CASSLAASNEQFF. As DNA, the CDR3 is TGTGCCAGCAGCTTAGCGGCCTCCAATGAGCAGTTCTTC.

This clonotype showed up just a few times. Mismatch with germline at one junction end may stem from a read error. CDR3 DNA: TGCGCCACCCGACAGGGGGCGGATACTGAAGCTTTCTTT. Translated, it gives CATRQGADTEAFF. The V call is TRBV7-9, the J call TRBJ1-1, with TRBD1 matching over 10 bases. This CDR3 has 13 amino acids. Germline V gene data show CDR1 as SEHNR and CDR2 as FQNEAQ (reference sequence).

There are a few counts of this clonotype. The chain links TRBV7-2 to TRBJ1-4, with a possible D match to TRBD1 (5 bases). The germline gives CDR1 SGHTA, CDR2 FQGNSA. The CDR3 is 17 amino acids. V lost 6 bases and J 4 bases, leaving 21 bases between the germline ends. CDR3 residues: CASSPRQIDLFNEKLFF. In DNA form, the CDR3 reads TGTGCCAGCAGTCCACGACAGATCGATCTCTTTAATGAAAAACTGTTTTTT.

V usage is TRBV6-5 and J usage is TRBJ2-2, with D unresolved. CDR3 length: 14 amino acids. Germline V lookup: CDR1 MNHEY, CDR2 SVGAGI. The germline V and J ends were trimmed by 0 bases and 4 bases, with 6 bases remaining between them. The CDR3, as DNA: TGTGCCAGCAGTTACTCCTACACCACCGGGGAGCTGTTTTTT. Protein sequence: CASSYSYTTGELFF.